Given below is one T cell receptor (beta chain) in context. The antigen remains unidentified. The V gene lost 1 base and the J gene lost 1 base, with 10 bases spanning the gap. The CDR3 runs to 15 residues. Per the germline V gene, CDR1 is LNHNV and CDR2 is YYDKDF (reference sequence). This entry comes from a study of blood T cells in healthy people across ages. Across the study: Researchers report that template switching captured about one barcoded beta molecule per two T cells. The study, taken as a whole, reports: Greater diversity and more naive CD4+ cells were seen in long-lived donors than in aged donors.

Combining a sample-barcoded 5' primer with a J-beta primer mix, a second PCR ran for about 6 to 12 cycles. A 12-random-nucleotide template-switch adaptor tagged each cDNA molecule. One entry per CDR3 protein, called by TCRdb with MiXCR from the 5' RACE reads. The sample shows 800,000 or so distinct CDR3 sequences, approximately 59% of them seen only once. The people who gave samples were healthy Caucasians from Russia, aged roughly 6 to 100. Sequencing was performed on blood. This TCR was recovered from a man aged 30 to 45 in good health. The gene calls are TRBV15 and TRBJ1-1; no definite D call. The CDR3 DNA follows: TGTGCCACCAGCAGAGTCCGGTGGGAGAACACTGAAGCTTTCTTT. It translates to CATSRVRWENTEAFF.